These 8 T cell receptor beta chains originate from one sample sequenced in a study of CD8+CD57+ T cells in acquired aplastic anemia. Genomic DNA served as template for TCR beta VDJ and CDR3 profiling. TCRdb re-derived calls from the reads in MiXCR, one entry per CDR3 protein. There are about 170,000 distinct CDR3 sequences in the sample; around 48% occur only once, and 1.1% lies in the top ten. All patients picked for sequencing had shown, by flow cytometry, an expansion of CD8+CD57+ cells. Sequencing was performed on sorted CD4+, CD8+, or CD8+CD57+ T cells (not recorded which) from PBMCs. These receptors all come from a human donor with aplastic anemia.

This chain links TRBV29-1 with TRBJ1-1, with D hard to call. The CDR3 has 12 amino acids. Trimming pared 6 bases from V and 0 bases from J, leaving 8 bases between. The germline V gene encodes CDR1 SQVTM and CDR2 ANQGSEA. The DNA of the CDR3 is TGCAGCGTGAGCGGAATGAACACTGAAGCTTTCTTT. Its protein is CSVSGMNTEAFF.

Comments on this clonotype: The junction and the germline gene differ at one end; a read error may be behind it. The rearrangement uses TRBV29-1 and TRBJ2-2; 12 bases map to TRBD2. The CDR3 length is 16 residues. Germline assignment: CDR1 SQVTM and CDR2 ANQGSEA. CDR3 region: CSSSQWLAGGAGELFF. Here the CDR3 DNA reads TGTTCCAGCAGCCAATGGCTAGCGGGAGGGGCCGGGGAGCTGTTTTTT.

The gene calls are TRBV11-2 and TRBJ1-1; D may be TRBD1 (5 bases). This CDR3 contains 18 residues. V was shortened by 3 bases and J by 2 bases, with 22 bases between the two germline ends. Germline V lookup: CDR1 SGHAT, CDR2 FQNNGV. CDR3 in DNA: TGTGCCAGCAGCTTTAGAGGGGAACAGGCTGACCCTAACACTGAAGCTTTCTTT. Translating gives CASSFRGEQADPNTEAFF.

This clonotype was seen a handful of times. The CDR3 DNA reads TGCAGTGCTAGCTTAGCGGGAACTAGCACAGATACGCAGTATTTT. Translated: CSASLAGTSTDTQYF. The rearrangement links TRBV20-1 to TRBJ2-3; 8 nucleotides agree with TRBD2. The V and J ends lost 3 bases and 0 bases, in that order; junction bases with no gene match: 5. The CDR3 runs 15 residues. Germline CDR1 is DFQATT and CDR2 is SNEGSKA (reference sequence).

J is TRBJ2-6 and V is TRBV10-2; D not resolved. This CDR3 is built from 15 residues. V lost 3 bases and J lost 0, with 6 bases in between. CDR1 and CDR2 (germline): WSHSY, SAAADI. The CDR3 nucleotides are TGCGCCAGCAGTGACAAGGTCTCTGGGGCCAACGTCCTGACTTTC. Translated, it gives CASSDKVSGANVLTF.

CDR3 amino acids: CATSDSHRGVTDTQYF. The CDR3 DNA sequence: TGTGCCACCAGTGATTCCCACCGGGGGGTAACAGATACGCAGTATTTT. The genes are TRBV24-1 and TRBJ2-3; 7 nucleotides agree with TRBD2. V shed 2 bases and J 3 bases; nucleotides not matched to a gene: 7. The CDR3 loop spans 16 amino acids. CDR1 KGHDR and CDR2 SFDVKD come from the germline V gene.

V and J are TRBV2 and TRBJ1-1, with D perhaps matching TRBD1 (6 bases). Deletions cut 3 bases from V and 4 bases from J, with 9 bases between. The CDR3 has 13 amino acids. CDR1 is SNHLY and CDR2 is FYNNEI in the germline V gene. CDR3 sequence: CASSEEGGTEAFF. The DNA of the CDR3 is TGTGCCAGCAGTGAGGAAGGGGGCACTGAAGCTTTCTTT.

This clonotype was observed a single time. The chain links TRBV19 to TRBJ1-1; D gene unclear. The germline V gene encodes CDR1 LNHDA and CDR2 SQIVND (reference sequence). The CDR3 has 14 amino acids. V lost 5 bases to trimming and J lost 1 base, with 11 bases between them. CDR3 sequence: CASSLLDGNTEAFF. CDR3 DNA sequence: TGTGCCAGTAGTCTCCTAGACGGGAACACTGAAGCTTTCTTT.